This T cell receptor (beta chain) was profiled in a study of blood T cell repertoires in COVID-19. Study overall: The samples span acute and convalescent COVID-19 from the United States, Italy and Spain. T cells, B-cell-depleted T cells, or PBMCs supplied cDNA or gDNA.

Original analysis: How many nucleated cells were present was estimated from reference gene primer amplification. Assay: immunoSEQ multiplex PCR; the TCRdb copy retains only in-frame clones and omits some. From that table come the V and J calls and clone size; the DNA was used to work out D and trimming. The sample lists approximately 170,000 clones; around 82% were seen once. The germline V gene has CDR1 SGHTA and CDR2 FQGNSA. The CDR3 totals 16 residues. The junction had 3 bases not matched to a gene; V was cut back by 1 base and J by 0 bases. The specimen sequenced was peripheral blood. The chain employs TRBV7-2 and TRBJ2-3, with 8 bases matching TRBD1. This TCR was sampled from a man between 65 and 80 years old with active or convalescent COVID-19. CDR3 nucleotide sequence: TGTGCCAGCAGCTTAGAGGACAGGGATAGCACAGATACGCAGTATTTT. Its translation is CASSLEDRDSTDTQYF.